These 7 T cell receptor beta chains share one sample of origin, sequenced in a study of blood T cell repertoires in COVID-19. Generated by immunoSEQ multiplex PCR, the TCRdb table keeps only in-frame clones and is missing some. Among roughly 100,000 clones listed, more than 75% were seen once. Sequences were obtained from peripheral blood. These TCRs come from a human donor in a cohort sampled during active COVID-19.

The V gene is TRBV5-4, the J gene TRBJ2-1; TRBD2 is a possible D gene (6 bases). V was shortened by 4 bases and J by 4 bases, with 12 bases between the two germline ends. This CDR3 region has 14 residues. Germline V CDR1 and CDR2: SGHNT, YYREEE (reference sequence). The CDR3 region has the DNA TGTGCCAGCAGCGGGGCGGGGCTTTACAATGAGCAGTTCTTC. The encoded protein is CASSGAGLYNEQFF. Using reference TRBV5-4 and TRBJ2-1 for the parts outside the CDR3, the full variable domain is ETGVTQSPTHLIKTRGQQVTLRCSSQSGHNTVSWYQQALGQGPQFIFQYYREEENGRGNFPPRFSGLQFPNYSSELNVNALELDDSALYLCASSGAGLYNEQFFGPGTRLTVL.

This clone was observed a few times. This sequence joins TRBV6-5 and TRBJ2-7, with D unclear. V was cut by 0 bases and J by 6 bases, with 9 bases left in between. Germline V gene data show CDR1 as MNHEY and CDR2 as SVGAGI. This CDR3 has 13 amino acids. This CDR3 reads CASSYSVGSEQYF. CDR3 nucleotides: TGTGCCAGCAGTTACTCGGTTGGCAGCGAGCAGTACTTC.

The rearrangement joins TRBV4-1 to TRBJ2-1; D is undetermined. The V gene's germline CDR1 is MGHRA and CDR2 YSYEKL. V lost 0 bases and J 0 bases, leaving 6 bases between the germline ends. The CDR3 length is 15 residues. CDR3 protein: CASSQDPSSYNEQFF. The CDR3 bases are TGCGCCAGCAGCCAAGATCCGAGCTCCTACAATGAGCAGTTCTTC.

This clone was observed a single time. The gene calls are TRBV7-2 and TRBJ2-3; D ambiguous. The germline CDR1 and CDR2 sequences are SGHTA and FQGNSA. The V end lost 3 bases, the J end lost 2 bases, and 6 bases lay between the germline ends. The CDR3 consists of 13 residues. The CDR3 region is CASSFPYTDTQYF. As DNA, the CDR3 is TGTGCCAGCAGCTTCCCCTACACAGATACGCAGTATTTT.

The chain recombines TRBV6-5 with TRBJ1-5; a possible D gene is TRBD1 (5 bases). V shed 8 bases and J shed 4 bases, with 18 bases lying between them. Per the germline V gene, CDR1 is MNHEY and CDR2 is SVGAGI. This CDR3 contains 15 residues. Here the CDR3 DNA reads TGTGCCAGCCGGACCTCCCCAGACAGTAATCAGCCCCAGCATTTT. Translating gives CASRTSPDSNQPQHF.

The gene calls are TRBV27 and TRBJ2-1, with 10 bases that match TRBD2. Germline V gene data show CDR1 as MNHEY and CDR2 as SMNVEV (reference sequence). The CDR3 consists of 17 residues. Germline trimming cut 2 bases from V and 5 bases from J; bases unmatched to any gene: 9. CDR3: CASSLIGLAGDHNEQFF. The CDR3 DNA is TGTGCCAGCAGTTTAATCGGCCTAGCGGGGGATCACAATGAGCAGTTCTTC.

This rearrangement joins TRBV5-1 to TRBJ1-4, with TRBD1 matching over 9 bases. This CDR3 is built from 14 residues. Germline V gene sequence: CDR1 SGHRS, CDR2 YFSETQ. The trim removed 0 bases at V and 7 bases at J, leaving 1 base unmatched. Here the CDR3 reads CASSLDRGREKLFF. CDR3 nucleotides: TGCGCCAGCAGCTTGGACAGGGGGCGTGAAAAACTGTTTTTT.